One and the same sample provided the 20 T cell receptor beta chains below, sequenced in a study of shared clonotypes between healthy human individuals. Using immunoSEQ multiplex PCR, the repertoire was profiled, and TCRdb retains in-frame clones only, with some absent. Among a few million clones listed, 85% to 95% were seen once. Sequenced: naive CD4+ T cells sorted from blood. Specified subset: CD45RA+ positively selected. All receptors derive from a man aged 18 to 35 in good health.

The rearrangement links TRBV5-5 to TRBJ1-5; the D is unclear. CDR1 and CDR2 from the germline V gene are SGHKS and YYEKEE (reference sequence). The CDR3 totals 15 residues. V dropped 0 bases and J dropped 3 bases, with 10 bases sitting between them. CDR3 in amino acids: CASSLEATVNQPQHF. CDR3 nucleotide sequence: TGTGCCAGCAGCTTGGAAGCTACAGTCAATCAGCCCCAGCATTTT.

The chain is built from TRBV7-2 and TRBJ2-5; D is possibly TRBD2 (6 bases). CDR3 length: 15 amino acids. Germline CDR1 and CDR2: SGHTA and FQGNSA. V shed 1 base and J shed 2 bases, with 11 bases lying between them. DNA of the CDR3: TGTGCCAGCAGCTTAGTCCTAGCGAGGCAAGAGACCCAGTACTTC. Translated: CASSLVLARQETQYF.

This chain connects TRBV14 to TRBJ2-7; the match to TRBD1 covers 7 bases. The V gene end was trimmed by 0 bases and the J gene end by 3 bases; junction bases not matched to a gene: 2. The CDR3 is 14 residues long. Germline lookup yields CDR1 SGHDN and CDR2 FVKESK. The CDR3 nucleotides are TGTGCCAGCAGCCAAGATTCAGGGGGCTACGAGCAGTACTTC. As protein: CASSQDSGGYEQYF.

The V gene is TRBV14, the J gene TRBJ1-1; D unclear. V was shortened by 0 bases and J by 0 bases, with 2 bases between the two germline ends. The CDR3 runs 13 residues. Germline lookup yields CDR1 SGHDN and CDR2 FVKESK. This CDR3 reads CASSQDMNTEAFF. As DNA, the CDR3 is TGTGCCAGCAGCCAAGACATGAACACTGAAGCTTTCTTT.

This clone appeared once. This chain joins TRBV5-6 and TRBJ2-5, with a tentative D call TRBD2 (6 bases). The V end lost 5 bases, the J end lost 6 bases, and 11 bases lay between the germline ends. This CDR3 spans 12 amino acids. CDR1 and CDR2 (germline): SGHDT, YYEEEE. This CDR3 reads CASSSGLKTQYF. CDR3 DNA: TGTGCCAGCAGTTCGGGACTCAAGACCCAGTACTTC.

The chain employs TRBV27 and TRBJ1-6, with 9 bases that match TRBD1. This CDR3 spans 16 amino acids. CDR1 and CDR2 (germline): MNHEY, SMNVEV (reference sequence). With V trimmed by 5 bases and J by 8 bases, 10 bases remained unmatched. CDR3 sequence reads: CASSTVDRGFDSPLHF. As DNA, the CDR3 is TGTGCCAGCAGTACGGTGGACAGGGGCTTTGATTCACCCCTCCACTTT.

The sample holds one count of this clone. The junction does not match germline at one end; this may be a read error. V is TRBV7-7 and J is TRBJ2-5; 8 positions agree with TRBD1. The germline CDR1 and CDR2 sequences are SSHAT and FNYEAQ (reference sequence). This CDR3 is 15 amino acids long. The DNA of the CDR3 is TGTGCTAGCAGCCCGACAGGGGTACCCGGGGAGACCCAGTACTTC. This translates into CASSPTGVPGETQYF.

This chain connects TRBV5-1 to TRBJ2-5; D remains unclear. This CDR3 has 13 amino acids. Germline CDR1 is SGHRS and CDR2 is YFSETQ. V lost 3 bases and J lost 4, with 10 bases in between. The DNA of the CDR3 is TGCGCCAGCAGCTCCAATGTGGGAGAGACCCAGTACTTC. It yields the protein CASSSNVGETQYF.

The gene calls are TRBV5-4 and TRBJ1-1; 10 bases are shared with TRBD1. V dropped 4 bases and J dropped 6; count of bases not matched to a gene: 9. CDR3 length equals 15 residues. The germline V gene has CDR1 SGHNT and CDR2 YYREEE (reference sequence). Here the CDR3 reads CASSRGQGKGAEAFF. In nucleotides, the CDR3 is TGTGCCAGCAGCCGGGGACAGGGGAAGGGCGCTGAAGCTTTCTTT.

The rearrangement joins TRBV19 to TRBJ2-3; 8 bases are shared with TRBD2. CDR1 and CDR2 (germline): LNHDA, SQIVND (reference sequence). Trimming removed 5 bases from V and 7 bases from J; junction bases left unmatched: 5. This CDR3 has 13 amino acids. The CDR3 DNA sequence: TGTGCCAGTAGTCAGCGGGGGCCTAATACGCAGTATTTT. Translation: CASSQRGPNTQYF.

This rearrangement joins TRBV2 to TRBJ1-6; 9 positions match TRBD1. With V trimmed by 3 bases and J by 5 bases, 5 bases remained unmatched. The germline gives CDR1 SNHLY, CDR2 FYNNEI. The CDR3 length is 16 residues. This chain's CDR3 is CASSDQQGANNSPLHF. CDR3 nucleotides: TGTGCCAGCAGTGATCAACAGGGGGCGAATAATTCACCCCTCCACTTT.

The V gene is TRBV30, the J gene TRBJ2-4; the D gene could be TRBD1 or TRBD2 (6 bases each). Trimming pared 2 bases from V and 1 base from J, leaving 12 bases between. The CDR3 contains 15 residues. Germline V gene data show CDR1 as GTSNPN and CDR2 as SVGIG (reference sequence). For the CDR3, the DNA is TGTGCCTGGAGTTCGGGGGCCAAGGCCAAAAACATTCAGTACTTC. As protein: CAWSSGAKAKNIQYF. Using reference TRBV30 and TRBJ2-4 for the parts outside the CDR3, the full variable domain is SQTIHQWPATLVQPVGSPLSLECTVEGTSNPNLYWYRQAAGRGLQLLFYSVGIGQISSEVPQNLSASRPQDRQFILSSKKLLLSDSGFYLCAWSSGAKAKNIQYFGAGTRLSVL.

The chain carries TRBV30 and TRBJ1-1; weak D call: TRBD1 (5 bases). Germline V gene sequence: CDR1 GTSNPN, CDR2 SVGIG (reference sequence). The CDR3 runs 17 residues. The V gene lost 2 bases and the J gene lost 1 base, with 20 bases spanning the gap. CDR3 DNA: TGTGCCTGGAGTTCAAGCAGGACATCAAGGGGGAACACTGAAGCTTTCTTT. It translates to CAWSSSRTSRGNTEAFF.

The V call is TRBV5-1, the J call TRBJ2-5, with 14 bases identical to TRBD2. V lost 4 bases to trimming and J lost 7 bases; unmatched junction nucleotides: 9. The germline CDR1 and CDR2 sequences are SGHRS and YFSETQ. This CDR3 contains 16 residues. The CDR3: CASSPGTSGSVATQYF. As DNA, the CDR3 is TGCGCCAGCAGCCCCGGGACTAGCGGGAGTGTGGCGACCCAGTACTTC.

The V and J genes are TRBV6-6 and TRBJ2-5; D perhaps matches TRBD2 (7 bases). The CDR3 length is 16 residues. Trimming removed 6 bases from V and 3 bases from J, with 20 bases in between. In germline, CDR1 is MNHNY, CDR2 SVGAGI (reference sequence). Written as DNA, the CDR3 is TGTGCCAGCAGGGACCCGCAGGGGAGGGGGAAAGAGACCCAGTACTTC. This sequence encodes CASRDPQGRGKETQYF.

The CDR3 DNA follows: TGTGCCAGCAGCTTTGGGGAGGGACTAGCAGGTTCGGAGACCCAGTACTTC. This codes for CASSFGEGLAGSETQYF. V usage is TRBV5-6 and J usage is TRBJ2-5; TRBD2 agrees at 9 bases. CDR1 is SGHDT, CDR2 YYEEEE, per germline. With V trimmed by 2 bases and J by 5 bases, 13 bases remained unmatched. This CDR3 is built from 17 residues. The variable domain in full, with the rest retrieved from reference TRBV5-6 and TRBJ2-5, is DAGVTQSPTHLIKTRGQQVTLRCSPKSGHDTVSWYQQALGQGPQFIFQYYEEEERQRGNFPDRFSGHQFPNYSSELNVNALLLGDSALYLCASSFGEGLAGSETQYFGPGTRLLVL.

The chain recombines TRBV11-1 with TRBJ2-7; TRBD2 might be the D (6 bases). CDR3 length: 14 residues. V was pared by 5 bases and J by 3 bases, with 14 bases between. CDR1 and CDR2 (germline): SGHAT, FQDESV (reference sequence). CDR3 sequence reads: CASSPSLGSYEQYF. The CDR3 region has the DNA TGTGCCAGCAGCCCCTCCCTCGGGAGCTACGAGCAGTACTTC.

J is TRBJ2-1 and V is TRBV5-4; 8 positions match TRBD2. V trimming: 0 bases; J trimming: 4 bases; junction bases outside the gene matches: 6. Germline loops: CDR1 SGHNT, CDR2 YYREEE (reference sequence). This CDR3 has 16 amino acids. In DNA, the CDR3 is TGTGCCAGCAGCTTGGGAGCGGGGGAACCTTACAATGAGCAGTTCTTC. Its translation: CASSLGAGEPYNEQFF.

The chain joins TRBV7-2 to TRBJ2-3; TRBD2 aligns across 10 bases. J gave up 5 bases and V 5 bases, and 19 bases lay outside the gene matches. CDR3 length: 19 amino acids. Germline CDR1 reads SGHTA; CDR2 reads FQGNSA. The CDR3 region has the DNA TGTGCCAGCAGCCCCGCCCACTCGTCCAGCGGGAGGGTCGTAGATACGCAGTATTTT. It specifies CASSPAHSSSGRVVDTQYF.

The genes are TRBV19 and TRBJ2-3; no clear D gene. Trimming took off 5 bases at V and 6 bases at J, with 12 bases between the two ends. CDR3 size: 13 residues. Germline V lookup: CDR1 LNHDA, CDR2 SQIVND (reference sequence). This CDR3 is CASSGSDRDTQYF. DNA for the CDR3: TGTGCCAGTAGTGGCTCGGATCGGGATACGCAGTATTTT.